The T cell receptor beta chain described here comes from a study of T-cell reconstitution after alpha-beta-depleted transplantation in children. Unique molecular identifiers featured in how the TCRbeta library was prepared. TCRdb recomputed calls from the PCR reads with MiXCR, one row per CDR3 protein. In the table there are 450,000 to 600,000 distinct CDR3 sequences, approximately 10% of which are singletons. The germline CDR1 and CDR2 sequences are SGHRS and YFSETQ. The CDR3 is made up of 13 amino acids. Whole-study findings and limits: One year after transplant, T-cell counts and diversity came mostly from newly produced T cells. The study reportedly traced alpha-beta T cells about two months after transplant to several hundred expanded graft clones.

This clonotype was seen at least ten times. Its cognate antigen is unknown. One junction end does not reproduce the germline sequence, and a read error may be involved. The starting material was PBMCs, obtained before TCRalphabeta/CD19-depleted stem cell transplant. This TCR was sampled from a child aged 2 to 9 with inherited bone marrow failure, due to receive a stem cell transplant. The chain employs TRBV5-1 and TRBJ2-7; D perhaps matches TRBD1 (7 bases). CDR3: CASSPGGPSEEYF. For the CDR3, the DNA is TGCGCCAGCAGCCCAGGGGGGCCCTCCGAGGAGTACTTC.